This T cell receptor beta chain was sequenced for a study of blood T cell repertoires in COVID-19. Method: immunoSEQ multiplex PCR; TCRdb's copy keeps in-frame clones and lacks some. The sample gives over 250,000 clones, approximately 83% of which show up once; approximately 9% is in the top ten. The CDR3 consists of 15 residues. Germline lookup yields CDR1 SGHNT and CDR2 YYREEE (reference sequence). V dropped 3 bases and J dropped 0; count of bases not matched to a gene: 3. The sample consisted of peripheral blood. The TCR comes from a woman aged 45-65 years who had recovered from COVID-19. This chain joins TRBV5-4 and TRBJ1-1, with TRBD1 identical over 9 bases. CDR3 sequence: CASSWGQGMNTEAFF. The CDR3 nucleotides are TGTGCCAGCAGCTGGGGACAGGGAATGAACACTGAAGCTTTCTTT.